The 25 T cell receptor beta chains in this list originate from one sample, sequenced in a study of blood T cells in healthy people across ages. Primed by a sample-barcoded 5' primer and a J-beta primer mix, a second PCR proceeded for about 7 to 12 cycles. Each CDR3 protein is one row after TCRdb ran MiXCR on the 5' RACE reads. The sample consists of about 940,000 distinct CDR3 sequences, roughly 48% of them appearing once. What was sequenced was blood. The origin of the receptors is a young man in good health.

This rearrangement joins TRBV7-2 to TRBJ1-2; no clear D gene. V was pared by 3 bases and J by 8 bases, with 16 bases between. Germline V lookup: CDR1 SGHTA, CDR2 FQGNSA. The CDR3 covers 14 residues. In DNA form, the CDR3 reads TGTGCCAGCAGCTTTGAAAGGGTCCGGCACGGCTACACCTTC. This gives the protein CASSFERVRHGYTF. The whole variable domain, remainder taken from reference TRBV7-2 and TRBJ1-2, is GAGVSQSPSNKVTEKGKDVELRCDPISGHTALYWYRQSLGQGLEFLIYFQGNSAPDKSGLPSDRFSAERTGGSVSTLTIQRTQQEDSAVYLCASSFERVRHGYTFGSGTRLTVV.

The chain carries TRBV20-1 and TRBJ1-5, with 7 bases identical to TRBD1. The CDR3 runs 14 residues. Trimming cost V 3 bases and J 3 bases; bases outside gene matches: 5. Germline CDR1 and CDR2: DFQATT and SNEGSKA (reference sequence). The DNA of the CDR3 is TGCAGTGCTAGCGTGGGACAGTTCAATCAGCCCCAGCATTTT. Translation gives CSASVGQFNQPQHF.

This clonotype showed up just once. This CDR3 is CAISVPGRITGELFF. CDR3 bases: TGTGCCATCAGTGTCCCAGGAAGGATCACCGGGGAGCTGTTTTTT. V usage is TRBV10-3 and J usage is TRBJ2-2; D remains unclear. Germline CDR1 and CDR2: ENHRY and SYGVKD. This CDR3 spans 15 amino acids. V shed 4 bases and J shed 4 bases, with 13 bases lying between them.

The J gene is TRBJ2-7, the V gene TRBV5-6; D tentatively reads TRBD1 or TRBD2 (5 bases each). This CDR3 has 14 amino acids. Germline V lookup: CDR1 SGHDT, CDR2 YYEEEE. Trimming shortened V by 2 bases and J by 3 bases, and 12 bases separated the two germline ends. DNA of the CDR3: TGTGCCAGCAGCTTTGGGACGGTGATCTACGAGCAGTACTTC. Its translation: CASSFGTVIYEQYF. The whole variable domain, filled in from reference TRBV5-6 and TRBJ2-7, reads DAGVTQSPTHLIKTRGQQVTLRCSPKSGHDTVSWYQQALGQGPQFIFQYYEEEERQRGNFPDRFSGHQFPNYSSELNVNALLLGDSALYLCASSFGTVIYEQYFGPGTRLTVT.

The chain combines TRBV5-4 with TRBJ2-3, with 9 bases matching TRBD2. V lost 2 bases to trimming and J lost 0 bases; unmatched junction nucleotides: 4. This CDR3 is built from 16 residues. Per germline, CDR1 SGHNT and CDR2 YYREEE (reference sequence). DNA of the CDR3: TGTGCCAGCAGCTTTAAAGCGGGGGGAAGCACAGATACGCAGTATTTT. Its protein product is CASSFKAGGSTDTQYF.

The table lists this clonotype with many counts. In DNA form, the CDR3 reads TGCGCCAGCGGAACTAGCGGACCCTACGAGCAGTACTTC. Translation gives CASGTSGPYEQYF. The rearrangement uses TRBV5-1 and TRBJ2-7; TRBD2 agrees at 8 bases. Germline CDR1 and CDR2: SGHRS and YFSETQ. Trimming at V came to 7 bases and at J to 2 bases, leaving 5 bases not matched to a gene. This CDR3 is 13 amino acids long. The full variable domain, with the rest looked up from reference TRBV5-1 and TRBJ2-7, is KAGVTQTPRYLIKTRGQQVTLSCSPISGHRSVSWYQQTPGQGLQFLFEYFSETQRNKGNFPGRFSGRQFSNSRSEMNVSTLELGDSALYLCASGTSGPYEQYFGPGTRLTVT.

This clonotype was observed a handful of times. The rearrangement links TRBV29-1 to TRBJ2-7; D uncertain. V was trimmed by 4 bases and J by 0 bases, leaving 10 bases between them. The CDR3 runs 13 residues. The germline gives CDR1 SQVTM, CDR2 ANQGSEA. The CDR3 DNA reads TGCAGCGTTGTATACTTAAACTCCTACGAGCAGTACTTC. As protein: CSVVYLNSYEQYF.

This clonotype was picked up a small number of times. This chain uses TRBV6-5 with TRBJ1-1; D call uncertain. The CDR3 spans 15 residues. Between the trimmed V and J ends, which lost 0 bases and 0 bases, there was a span of 8 bases. Looked up from germline, CDR1 is MNHEY and CDR2 is SVGAGI. The CDR3 region is CASSYSAGLNTEAFF. The CDR3 DNA reads TGTGCCAGCAGTTACTCTGCAGGATTGAACACTGAAGCTTTCTTT.

This clonotype has more than one count but fewer than ten. The chain couples TRBV4-2 to TRBJ2-3; 8 bases align to TRBD2. The trim removed 4 bases at V and 2 bases at J, leaving 11 bases unmatched. Germline CDR1 and CDR2: LGHNA and YNFKEQ. The CDR3 length is 17 residues. The CDR3 DNA sequence: TGTGCCAGCAGCCGCGCCTTGGGCGGGGGGTACACAGATACGCAGTATTTT. Amino acid sequence: CASSRALGGGYTDTQYF.

The chain combines TRBV7-2 with TRBJ1-2; TRBD1 matches at 7 bases. Germline V gives CDR1 SGHTA, CDR2 FQGNSA. Unmatched junction bases numbered 19, after V lost 5 bases and J lost 7 bases. This CDR3 contains 17 residues. CDR3 in DNA: TGTGCCAGCAGCAGAAACCGGGACAGAGCGAGATATGGTGGCTACACCTTC. Encoded protein: CASSRNRDRARYGGYTF.

This clonotype was observed a few times. V is TRBV4-1 and J is TRBJ2-3; D remains unclear. This CDR3 is 15 amino acids long. Trimming cost V 6 bases and J 1 base, with 14 bases left between them. From germline, CDR1 is MGHRA and CDR2 YSYEKL. CDR3 nucleotide sequence: TGCGCCAGCAGACCCGGGCAGTTGGGCACAGATACGCAGTATTTT. This gives the protein CASRPGQLGTDTQYF.

Concerning this clonotype itself: Because the CDR3 is missing its conserved closing phenylalanine or tryptophan, this is likely a read error. The chain couples TRBV11-3 to TRBJ1-1, with no clear D. CDR3 length equals 15 residues. V shed 6 bases and J shed 1 base, with 15 bases lying between them. Looked up from germline, CDR1 is SGHNT and CDR2 is YENEEA. The chain's CDR3 is CASRRYEQSNTEAFI. The CDR3 DNA reads as TGTGCCAGCAGGCGATATGAGCAATCGAACACTGAAGCTTTCATT.

The chain combines TRBV5-1 with TRBJ2-7; 10 bases are shared with TRBD2. The CDR3 totals 16 residues. With V trimmed by 1 base and J by 0 bases, 4 bases remained unmatched. Germline V CDR1 and CDR2: SGHRS, YFSETQ. The CDR3 DNA reads as TGCGCCAGCAGCTTGACTAGCGGGGCGATCTCCTACGAGCAGTACTTC. Translation: CASSLTSGAISYEQYF. The whole variable domain, remainder taken from reference TRBV5-1 and TRBJ2-7, is KAGVTQTPRYLIKTRGQQVTLSCSPISGHRSVSWYQQTPGQGLQFLFEYFSETQRNKGNFPGRFSGRQFSNSRSEMNVSTLELGDSALYLCASSLTSGAISYEQYFGPGTRLTVT.

The chain carries TRBV5-1 and TRBJ1-1, with D tentatively TRBD1 (5 bases). CDR1 SGHRS and CDR2 YFSETQ come from the germline V gene. V dropped 4 bases and J dropped 2 bases, with 27 bases sitting between them. CDR3 length equals 19 residues. The CDR3 nucleotides read TGCGCCAGCAGCCTGGAAAGGCCAGGGCGGGGTGGCCCTAACACTGAAGCTTTCTTT. Its translation: CASSLERPGRGGPNTEAFF.

Of note for this clonotype: A read error may account for a junction end that differs from germline. The V call is TRBV14, the J call TRBJ2-1; 12 nucleotides line up with TRBD2. There are 15 residues in the CDR3. Germline CDR1 reads SGHDN; CDR2 reads FVKESK. CDR3: CASSLLAGGYNGQFF. For the CDR3, the DNA is TGTGCCAGCAGCCTACTAGCGGGGGGCTACAATGGGCAGTTCTTC.

The chain couples TRBV3-1 to TRBJ2-1; 8 positions agree with TRBD2. The CDR3 spans 16 residues. The germline gives CDR1 LGHDT, CDR2 YNNKEL (reference sequence). Unmatched junction bases numbered 11, after V lost 4 bases and J lost 6 bases. CDR3 sequence (DNA): TGTGCCAGCAGCCCTTTGGGACTAGGAGGGATCAATGAGCAGTTCTTC. Residues: CASSPLGLGGINEQFF.

The chain has TRBV5-1 and TRBJ2-3; 8 bases align to TRBD1. Germline loops: CDR1 SGHRS, CDR2 YFSETQ. V shed 0 bases, J shed 6 bases, and the junction held 3 bases outside the gene matches. There are 14 residues in the CDR3. The CDR3 loop reads CASSLGDRGDTQYF. The CDR3 DNA reads as TGCGCCAGCAGCTTGGGTGACAGGGGTGATACGCAGTATTTT.

The rearrangement uses TRBV5-5 and TRBJ2-4, with 11 bases identical to TRBD2. CDR3 size: 15 residues. V shed 2 bases and J 7 bases; nucleotides not matched to a gene: 5. CDR1 and CDR2 (germline): SGHKS, YYEKEE (reference sequence). The CDR3 DNA reads TGTGCCAGCAGCTTCCTTAGCGGGGGGGCGAACATTCAGTACTTC. This translates into CASSFLSGGANIQYF.

In this sample, this clonotype turned up a few times. The CDR3: CASSSGYNYGYTF. CDR3 coding DNA: TGTGCCAGCAGCTCCGGATATAACTATGGCTACACCTTC. The V and J genes are TRBV11-3 and TRBJ1-2; D is unclear. The ends were cut back, 4 bases at V and 1 base at J, with 7 bases in the middle. Germline CDR1 is SGHNT and CDR2 is YENEEA. This CDR3 is 13 amino acids long.

This clonotype came up a few times. The rearrangement links TRBV5-1 to TRBJ1-1; D gene unclear. V was trimmed by 0 bases and J by 0 bases, leaving 9 bases between them. Per the germline V gene, CDR1 is SGHRS and CDR2 is YFSETQ. This CDR3 is built from 15 residues. CDR3 in amino acids: CASSLDTEMNTEAFF. The CDR3 DNA reads as TGCGCCAGCAGCTTGGATACAGAAATGAACACTGAAGCTTTCTTT.

This chain uses TRBV12-3 or TRBV12-4 with TRBJ2-1, with 11 bases fitting TRBD1. This CDR3 is built from 20 residues. The junction had 18 bases not matched to a gene; V was cut back by 3 bases and J by 5 bases. CDR3 DNA: TGTGCCAGCAGTTTCGGAACGCTAATGCTGGGGACAGGGGGTGACAATGAGCAGTTCTTC. Amino acids: CASSFGTLMLGTGGDNEQFF.

This clonotype was recorded a few times. The gene calls are TRBV6-1 and TRBJ2-4; 8 bases line up with TRBD1. Trimming took 1 base from V and 1 from J; bases not matched to a gene: 6. Germline V gene data show CDR1 as MNHNS and CDR2 as SASEGT. The CDR3 sequence is 17 residues long. CDR3 DNA: TGTGCCAGCAGTGAAGTTTGGACAGGGTCTGCCAAAAACATTCAGTACTTC. Residues: CASSEVWTGSAKNIQYF.

This clonotype was detected only a few times. This chain links TRBV7-3 with TRBJ1-1; perhaps TRBD1 as D (6 bases). The CDR3 consists of 15 residues. The V end lost 5 bases, the J end lost 2 bases, and 15 bases lay between the germline ends. Germline V gene sequence: CDR1 SGHTA, CDR2 FQGTGA. CDR3 nucleotides: TGTGCCAGCAGCCTTAGTAACGGGGGCAACACTGAAGCTTTCTTT. As protein: CASSLSNGGNTEAFF.

This clonotype appeared a single time. This chain connects TRBV29-1 to TRBJ2-3; the match to TRBD1 covers 10 bases. Trimming at V came to 4 bases and at J to 5 bases, leaving 3 bases not matched to a gene. Germline CDR1 reads SQVTM; CDR2 reads ANQGSEA. The CDR3 runs to 13 residues. The CDR3: CSVGQGAQDTQYF. CDR3 nucleotide sequence: TGCAGCGTTGGACAGGGGGCGCAAGATACGCAGTATTTT.

This clonotype was seen only a few times. The chain links TRBV4-2 to TRBJ1-5, with D unresolved. The CDR3 is 17 amino acids. Germline assignment: CDR1 LGHNA and CDR2 YNFKEQ. The ends were cut back, 0 bases at V and 1 base at J, with 13 bases in the middle. This CDR3 is CASSQDGRAGSNQPQHF. CDR3 DNA: TGTGCCAGCAGCCAAGATGGTAGGGCAGGAAGCAATCAGCCCCAGCATTTT.